Below, 26 T cell receptor beta chains from the same sample are listed, as sequenced in a study of long-term antiretroviral therapy in people with HIV. Runs used v3.0 of the immunoSEQ assay and were done at survey level. Sequencing used immunoSEQ multiplex PCR; TCRdb keeps in-frame clones, though not all of them. Here the sample spans about 20,000 clones, 82% being singletons. The material was unsorted PBMCs, obtained about 2.4 years after starting antiretroviral therapy. These TCRs come from a man aged 35-49 years with HIV.

The genes are TRBV9 and TRBJ2-7, with D unresolved. Trimming left V 0 bases short and J 6 bases short, with 13 bases between. CDR3 size: 14 residues. Looked up from germline, CDR1 is SGDLS and CDR2 is YYNGEE. The CDR3 loop reads CASSVATTGLEQYF. CDR3 bases: TGTGCCAGCAGCGTAGCTACCACCGGGCTCGAGCAGTACTTC.

The chain carries TRBV11-2 and TRBJ2-7; D gene uncertain. CDR3 length: 13 residues. The ends were cut back, 1 base at V and 5 bases at J, with 9 bases in the middle. In germline, CDR1 is SGHAT, CDR2 FQNNGV. The CDR3, as DNA: TGTGCCAGCAGCTTAGTCGGTCAGAACGAGCAGTACTTC. Translating it yields CASSLVGQNEQYF.

The rearrangement uses TRBV10-2 and TRBJ2-1, with 8 bases matching TRBD2. The ends lost 8 bases at V and 8 bases at J; junction bases unmatched: 23. CDR3 length equals 18 residues. Germline CDR1 and CDR2: WSHSY and SAAADI. This chain's CDR3 is CASQSHGGGFRFSYEQFF. CDR3 in DNA: TGCGCCAGCCAATCTCACGGGGGGGGTTTTAGGTTTAGTTATGAGCAGTTCTTC.

V usage is TRBV2 and J usage is TRBJ2-3, with 9 bases fitting TRBD1. There are 16 residues in the CDR3. Losses at the gene ends were 5 bases for V and 0 bases for J; bases not matched to a gene: 6. Germline values: CDR1 SNHLY, CDR2 FYNNEI. CDR3 region: CASSTGQGISTDTQYF. The DNA for the CDR3 is TGTGCCAGCAGTACCGGACAGGGGATCAGCACAGATACGCAGTATTTT.

The rearrangement uses TRBV20-1 and TRBJ2-1; D gene unclear. V shed 5 bases and J shed 9 bases, with 8 bases lying between them. This CDR3 contains 10 residues. Germline CDR1 is DFQATT and CDR2 is SNEGSKA (reference sequence). In DNA form, the CDR3 reads TGCAGTGCTCGCGACCTTGAGCAGTTCTTC. Its protein product is CSARDLEQFF.

The J gene is TRBJ2-7, the V gene TRBV11-2; 13 bases match TRBD2. The germline V gene encodes CDR1 SGHAT and CDR2 FQNNGV. The V gene end was trimmed by 7 bases and the J gene end by 6 bases; junction bases not matched to a gene: 6. This CDR3 has 14 residues. The CDR3 region is CASITGLAGSEQYF. DNA of the CDR3: TGTGCCAGCATCACGGGACTAGCGGGATCCGAGCAGTACTTC.

The V call is TRBV7-8, the J call TRBJ2-1, with TRBD1 matching over 7 bases. V lost 1 base to trimming and J lost 8 bases; unmatched junction nucleotides: 14. The CDR3 extends over 17 amino acids. Germline CDR1 is SGHVS and CDR2 is FQNEAQ. The CDR3 is CASSLVYGGGQGDEQFF. DNA of the CDR3: TGTGCCAGCAGCTTAGTTTACGGTGGGGGCCAGGGGGATGAGCAGTTCTTC. Supplemented by reference TRBV7-8 and TRBJ2-1, the full variable domain reads GAGVSQSPRYKVAKRGQDVALRCDPISGHVSLFWYQQALGQGPEFLTYFQNEAQLDKSGLPSDRFFAERPEGSVSTLKIQRTQQEDSAVYLCASSLVYGGGQGDEQFFGPGTRLTVL.

The rearrangement links TRBV11-2 to TRBJ2-5, with unresolved D. V was shortened by 5 bases and J by 5 bases, with 9 bases between the two germline ends. Germline CDR1 reads SGHAT; CDR2 reads FQNNGV. The CDR3 covers 12 residues. DNA of the CDR3: TGTGCCAGCAGCCGGTTCCAGGAGACCCAGTACTTC. It is translated as CASSRFQETQYF.

This chain joins TRBV4-1 and TRBJ2-7; D possibly matches TRBD1 or TRBD2 (6 bases each). This CDR3 is built from 15 residues. Trimming shortened V by 1 base and J by 5 bases, and 15 bases separated the two germline ends. In germline, CDR1 is MGHRA, CDR2 YSYEKL. The CDR3 DNA reads as TGCGCCAGCAGCCAAGGGGTGGGGGGCGTAGACGAGCAGTACTTC. As protein: CASSQGVGGVDEQYF.

V gene TRBV27 combines with J gene TRBJ2-7; D not resolved. CDR1 is MNHEY, CDR2 SMNVEV, per germline (reference sequence). CDR3 length: 14 residues. V gave up 3 bases and J gave up 1 base, with 10 bases separating them. CDR3 amino acids: CASSFRGNSYEQYF. The CDR3, as DNA: TGTGCCAGCAGTTTTCGCGGAAATTCCTACGAGCAGTACTTC.

V gene TRBV7-9 combines with J gene TRBJ2-7, with D tentatively TRBD1 (6 bases). Germline assignment: CDR1 SEHNR and CDR2 FQNEAQ (reference sequence). The CDR3 has 13 residues. Trimming removed 1 base from V and 4 bases from J, with 8 bases in between. CDR3 protein: CASSLEQGYEQYF. The CDR3 coding sequence is TGTGCCAGCAGCTTAGAACAGGGTTACGAGCAGTACTTC.

This clone was detected a few times. V and J are TRBV10-1 and TRBJ2-7; 12 bases match TRBD2. The CDR3 has 16 amino acids. V dropped 3 bases and J dropped 5; count of bases not matched to a gene: 8. Germline V gives CDR1 WNHNN, CDR2 SYGVQD (reference sequence). CDR3 nucleotides: TGCGCCAGCAGTGATGGGACTAGCGGGCCTCAGAACGAGCAGTACTTC. Encoded protein: CASSDGTSGPQNEQYF.

The rearrangement links TRBV13 to TRBJ2-7; 14 bases are a match to TRBD2. CDR3 size: 19 residues. Germline CDR1 and CDR2: PRHDT and FYEKMQ (reference sequence). J lost 3 bases, V lost 4 bases, and 14 bases had no gene match. The CDR3: CASSSTPGTSGRRIYEQYF. The CDR3 region has the DNA TGTGCCAGCAGCTCCACCCCCGGGACTAGCGGGAGAAGAATCTACGAGCAGTACTTC.

CDR3 residues: CASSEAPGGWSNQPQHF. The CDR3, as DNA: TGTGCCAGCAGTGAAGCGCCAGGGGGTTGGAGCAATCAGCCCCAGCATTTT. This chain links TRBV6-1 with TRBJ1-5; TRBD1 aligns across 7 bases. V was pared by 0 bases and J by 1 base, with 6 bases of the junction left unmatched. The germline gives CDR1 MNHNS, CDR2 SASEGT. This CDR3 is built from 17 residues.

The CDR3: CASSDVNSPLHF. CDR3 in DNA: TGCGCCAGCAGTGACGTAAATTCACCCCTCCACTTT. The chain links TRBV10-2 to TRBJ1-6; D uncertain. Trimming pared 3 bases from V and 7 bases from J, leaving 4 bases between. The CDR3 covers 12 residues. Germline CDR1 WSHSY, CDR2 SAAADI.

This sequence joins TRBV9 and TRBJ2-7; 8 bases fit TRBD1. With 3 bases clipped from V and 2 bases from J, the junction kept 4 bases outside the gene matches. CDR3 size: 14 residues. CDR1 and CDR2 (germline): SGDLS, YYNGEE. Here the CDR3 reads CASSEGTGPYEQYF. CDR3 DNA: TGTGCCAGCAGCGAGGGGACAGGCCCCTACGAGCAGTACTTC.

The V call is TRBV6-1, the J call TRBJ2-7, with D possibly TRBD1 on 8 matching bases. There are 13 residues in the CDR3. Germline CDR1 MNHNS, CDR2 SASEGT. V dropped 4 bases and J dropped 9 bases, with 16 bases sitting between them. The CDR3 coding sequence is TGTGCCAGCAGTGTGGACAGGGAGGGCGGGCAGTACTTC. Residues: CASSVDREGGQYF.

This rearrangement joins TRBV6-5 to TRBJ2-1, with 10 bases aligning to TRBD2. The CDR3 consists of 14 residues. The V gene's germline CDR1 is MNHEY and CDR2 SVGAGI. Trimming at V came to 4 bases and at J to 5 bases, leaving 2 bases not matched to a gene. CDR3 coding DNA: TGTGCCAGCAGTTTTGGGACTAGCGACAATGAGCAGTTCTTC. It yields the protein CASSFGTSDNEQFF.

The chain combines TRBV6-4 with TRBJ1-6; 8 bases are shared with TRBD1. The V segment lost 0 bases and the J segment 0 bases; nucleotides outside the gene matches: 19. The germline gives CDR1 MRHNA, CDR2 SNTAGT. The CDR3 loop spans 23 amino acids. The CDR3 DNA reads TGTGCCAGCAGTGACTCGGGACAGGACCTGATGCGTAGGGACAGCTCCTATAATTCACCCCTCCACTTT. As protein: CASSDSGQDLMRRDSSYNSPLHF.

This chain links TRBV6-5 with TRBJ2-7; 7 bases fit TRBD2. The length of the CDR3 is 13 residues. The V segment lost 6 bases and the J segment 6 bases; nucleotides outside the gene matches: 8. Per germline, CDR1 MNHEY and CDR2 SVGAGI. The CDR3 sequence is CASSSRGRPEQYF. The CDR3 DNA follows: TGTGCCAGCAGCTCTCGCGGGAGACCCGAGCAGTACTTC.

The V and J genes are TRBV7-2 and TRBJ1-2; the D is unclear. Deletions cut 3 bases from V and 5 bases from J, with 7 bases between. The length of the CDR3 is 12 residues. Germline values: CDR1 SGHTA, CDR2 FQGNSA. In nucleotides, the CDR3 is TGTGCCAGCAGCTTCCTTGGGTATGGCTACACCTTC. Residues: CASSFLGYGYTF.

The CDR3 spells CASSDSGQGGYGYTF. CDR3 DNA: TGTGCCAGCAGTGACTCTGGACAGGGGGGCTATGGCTACACCTTC. The V and J genes are TRBV6-4 and TRBJ1-2; the match to TRBD1 covers 10 bases. Germline V gives CDR1 MRHNA, CDR2 SNTAGT. This CDR3 has 15 amino acids. V trimming: 0 bases; J trimming: 4 bases; junction bases outside the gene matches: 2.

The CDR3 reads CASSFGFGDTQYF. Written as DNA, the CDR3 is TGTGCCAGCAGTTTCGGGTTCGGAGATACGCAGTATTTT. The rearrangement joins TRBV27 to TRBJ2-3, with no clear D. Trimming pared 3 bases from V and 5 bases from J, leaving 9 bases between. The CDR3 consists of 13 residues. Germline-derived CDR1 and CDR2 are MNHEY and SMNVEV (reference sequence).

The chain has TRBV11-2 and TRBJ2-7; TRBD1 matches at 9 bases. The trim removed 6 bases at V and 1 base at J, leaving 7 bases unmatched. This CDR3 comprises 15 residues. Germline V gene data show CDR1 as SGHAT and CDR2 as FQNNGV. The CDR3 sequence is CASRKRGQGSYEQYF. CDR3 sequence (DNA): TGTGCCAGCAGGAAACGGGGACAGGGTTCCTACGAGCAGTACTTC.

This chain joins TRBV7-9 and TRBJ1-5, with 9 bases identical to TRBD1. Losses at the gene ends were 1 base for V and 0 bases for J; bases not matched to a gene: 4. Germline assignment: CDR1 SEHNR and CDR2 FQNEAQ (reference sequence). The CDR3 covers 17 residues. This chain's CDR3 is CASSLVTGGVSNQPQHF. CDR3 DNA sequence: TGTGCCAGCAGCTTAGTCACAGGGGGCGTTAGCAATCAGCCCCAGCATTTT. Supplemented by reference TRBV7-9 and TRBJ1-5, the full variable domain reads DTGVSQNPRHKITKRGQNVTFRCDPISEHNRLYWYRQTLGQGPEFLTYFQNEAQLEKSRLLSDRFSAERPKGSFSTLEIQRTEQGDSAMYLCASSLVTGGVSNQPQHFGDGTRLSIL.

This rearrangement joins TRBV5-4 to TRBJ1-6; D not resolved. Per the germline V gene, CDR1 is SGHNT and CDR2 is YYREEE (reference sequence). The CDR3 runs 15 residues. Between the trimmed V and J ends, which lost 0 bases and 10 bases, there was a span of 14 bases. For the CDR3, the DNA is TGTGCCAGCAGCTTGGATCCAGATCCAAACTCACCCCTCCACTTT. Its protein product is CASSLDPDPNSPLHF.